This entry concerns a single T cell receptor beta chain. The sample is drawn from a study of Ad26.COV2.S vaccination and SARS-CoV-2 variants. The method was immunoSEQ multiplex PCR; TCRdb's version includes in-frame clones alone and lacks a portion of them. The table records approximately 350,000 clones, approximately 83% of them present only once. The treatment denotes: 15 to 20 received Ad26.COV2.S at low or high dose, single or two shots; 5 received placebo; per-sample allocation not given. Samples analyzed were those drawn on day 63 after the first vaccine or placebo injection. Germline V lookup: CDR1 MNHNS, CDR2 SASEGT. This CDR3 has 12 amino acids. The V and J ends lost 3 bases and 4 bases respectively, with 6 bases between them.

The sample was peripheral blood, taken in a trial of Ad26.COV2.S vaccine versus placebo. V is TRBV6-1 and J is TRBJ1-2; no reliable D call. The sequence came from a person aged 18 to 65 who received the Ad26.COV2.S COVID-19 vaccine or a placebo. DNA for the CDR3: TGTGCCAGCAGTGACGGAATCTATGGCTACACCTTC. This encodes CASSDGIYGYTF.